This TCR beta chain was found in a study of graft-versus-host responses after intestinal transplantation. Libraries were prepared by immunoSEQ multiplex PCR; TCRdb keeps only in-frame clonotypes and omits some of them. The data hold roughly 11,000 clones, with more than 85% observed a single time. Germline V gives CDR1 SGDLS, CDR2 YYNGEE. The CDR3 loop spans 12 amino acids. This clone was observed once. The junction departs from germline at one end; a sequencing error may be responsible. The time point denotes: postoperative day 105 after intestinal transplantation (dayNNNN = postoperative day). The source of this sequence is a human patient who received an intestinal transplant, so some T cells may come from the graft donor. The input for sequencing was PBMCs, taken 105 days after intestinal transplantation. The chain uses TRBV9 and TRBJ2-7, with D tentatively TRBD1 or TRBD2 (5 bases each). CDR3 residues: CASSVVGGRLQF. As DNA, the CDR3 is TGTGCCAGCAGCGTAGTTGGGGGACGACTCCAGTTC.